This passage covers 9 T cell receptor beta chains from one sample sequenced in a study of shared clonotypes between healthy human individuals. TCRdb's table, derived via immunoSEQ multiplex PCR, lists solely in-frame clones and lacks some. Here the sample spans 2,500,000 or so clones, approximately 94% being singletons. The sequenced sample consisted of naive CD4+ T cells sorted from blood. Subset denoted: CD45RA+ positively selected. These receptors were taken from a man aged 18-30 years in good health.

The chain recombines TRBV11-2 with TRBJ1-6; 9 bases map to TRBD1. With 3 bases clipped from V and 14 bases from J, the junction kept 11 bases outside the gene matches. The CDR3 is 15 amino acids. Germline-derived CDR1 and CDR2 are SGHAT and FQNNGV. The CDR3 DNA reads TGTGCCAGCAGCTTTTGGGACAGGGTCTTTCTTGCCCTCCACTTT. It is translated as CASSFWDRVFLALHF.

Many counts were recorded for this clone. The CDR3 spells CASSQGSFMRDEQFF. The CDR3 DNA follows: TGCGCCAGCAGCCAAGGGTCCTTTATGCGGGACGAGCAGTTCTTC. The chain carries TRBV4-3 and TRBJ2-1; perhaps TRBD2 as D (6 bases). Germline CDR1 and CDR2: LGHNA and YSLEER. This CDR3 is built from 15 residues. V lost 1 base and J 10 bases, leaving 17 bases between the germline ends.

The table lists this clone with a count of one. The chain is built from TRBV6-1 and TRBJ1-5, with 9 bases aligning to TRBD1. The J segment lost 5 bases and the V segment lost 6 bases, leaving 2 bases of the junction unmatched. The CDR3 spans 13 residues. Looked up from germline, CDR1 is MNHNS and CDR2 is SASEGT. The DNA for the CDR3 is TGTGCCAGCAGACAGGGGGCCGATCAGCCCCAGCATTTT. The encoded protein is CASRQGADQPQHF.

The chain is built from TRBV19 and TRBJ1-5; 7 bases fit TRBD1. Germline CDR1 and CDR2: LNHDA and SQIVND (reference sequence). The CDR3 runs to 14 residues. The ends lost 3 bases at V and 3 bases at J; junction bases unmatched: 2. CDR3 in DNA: TGTGCCAGTAGTATGGACAGGTTCAATCAGCCCCAGCATTTT. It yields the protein CASSMDRFNQPQHF.

The chain's CDR3 is CASSRSPDGVLGFF. The CDR3 DNA is TGTGCCAGCAGCCGAAGCCCGGACGGGGTCCTAGGGTTCTTC. This rearrangement joins TRBV5-4 to TRBJ2-1; D possibly corresponds to TRBD2 (5 bases). In germline, CDR1 is SGHNT, CDR2 YYREEE (reference sequence). V was pared by 4 bases and J by 15 bases, with 23 bases between. This CDR3 has 14 amino acids.

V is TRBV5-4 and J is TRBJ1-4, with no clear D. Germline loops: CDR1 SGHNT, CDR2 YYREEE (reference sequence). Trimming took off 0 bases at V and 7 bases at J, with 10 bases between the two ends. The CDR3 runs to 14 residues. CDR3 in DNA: TGTGCCAGCAGCTTGGGGTCGACGCGTGAAAAACTGTTTTTT. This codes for CASSLGSTREKLFF.

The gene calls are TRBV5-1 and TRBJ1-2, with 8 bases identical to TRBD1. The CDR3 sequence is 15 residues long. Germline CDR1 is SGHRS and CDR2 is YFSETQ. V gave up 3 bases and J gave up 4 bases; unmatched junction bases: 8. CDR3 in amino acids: CASSSPDRALYGYTF. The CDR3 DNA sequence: TGCGCCAGCAGCTCACCGGACAGGGCCCTCTATGGCTACACCTTC.

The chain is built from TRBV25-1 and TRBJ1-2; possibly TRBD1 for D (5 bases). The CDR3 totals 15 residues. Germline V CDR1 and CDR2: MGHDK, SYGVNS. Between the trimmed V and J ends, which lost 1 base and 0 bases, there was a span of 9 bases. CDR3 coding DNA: TGTGCCAGCAGTGAATCGGGACCTTCTAACTATGGCTACACCTTC. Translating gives CASSESGPSNYGYTF.

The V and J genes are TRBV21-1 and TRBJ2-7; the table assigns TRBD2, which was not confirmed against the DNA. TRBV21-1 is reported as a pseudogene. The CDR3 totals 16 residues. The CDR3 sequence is CASSGDLCVISYEQYF. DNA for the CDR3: TGTGCCAGCAGCGGAGACCTGTGTGTAATTTCCTACGAGCAGTACTTC.